This T cell receptor (beta chain) originates from a study of blood T cells in healthy people across ages. The use of a sample-barcoded 5' primer and a J-beta primer mix characterized a second PCR of roughly 6 to 11 cycles. TCRdb independently ran MiXCR on the 5' RACE reads; one entry per CDR3 protein. The sample carries more than 900,000 distinct CDR3 sequences, almost 25% recorded once. This clonotype was detected only a few times. Its target is not known. General observations from the study: Unsorted PBMCs blocked a conclusive comparison of naive and antigen-experienced cells.

The sample was also linked to a second study, of T cells of mothers and their children. That paper notes: A few mothers and their six children, all healthy Caucasians, donated.

Sequencing was done on a sample of blood. The source of this sequence is a girl between 2 and 10 years old in good health.

In nucleotides, the CDR3 is TGCAGCGTTGCTAAAGTTCAGATTAACTATGGCTACACCTTC. This sequence encodes CSVAKVQINYGYTF. This chain joins TRBV29-1 and TRBJ1-2; D is uncertain. Germline CDR1 and CDR2: SQVTM and ANQGSEA. The CDR3 is 14 amino acids. Trimming removed 4 bases at V and 1 base at J, with 13 bases between.